The 10 T cell receptor beta chains below all came from one sample that was sequenced in a study of blood T cell repertoires in COVID-19. Method: immunoSEQ multiplex PCR; TCRdb's copy keeps in-frame clones and lacks some. The data show 99,000 or so clones, with around 88% seen just once and around 2.2% held by the top ten. The specimen sequenced was peripheral blood. The receptors derive from a man aged 45-60 years with COVID-19, enrolled during active disease.

The rearrangement uses TRBV6-1 and TRBJ2-3; the D gene is possibly TRBD1 (6 bases). V was trimmed by 1 base and J by 2 bases, leaving 7 bases between them. Germline V lookup: CDR1 MNHNS, CDR2 SASEGT. CDR3 size: 14 residues. CDR3: CASSEVGATDTQYF. The CDR3 DNA is TGTGCCAGCAGTGAAGTGGGGGCCACAGATACGCAGTATTTT.

V is TRBV2 and J is TRBJ1-1; 11 nucleotides match TRBD1. V trimming: 5 bases; J trimming: 3 bases; junction bases outside the gene matches: 2. Germline values: CDR1 SNHLY, CDR2 FYNNEI. The CDR3 extends over 14 amino acids. CDR3 amino acids: CASSKGQGDTEAFF. In DNA, the CDR3 is TGTGCCAGCAGTAAGGGACAGGGGGACACTGAAGCTTTCTTT.

The chain links TRBV30 to TRBJ1-1, with D tentatively TRBD1 (6 bases). Germline values: CDR1 GTSNPN, CDR2 SVGIG (reference sequence). CDR3 length equals 14 residues. V was cut by 0 bases and J by 0 bases, with 8 bases left in between. CDR3 amino acids: CAWSVYRVNTEAFF. The DNA of the CDR3 is TGTGCCTGGAGTGTTTACAGGGTGAACACTGAAGCTTTCTTT.

The V gene is TRBV30, the J gene TRBJ1-2; possible D gene TRBD1, 5 bases. This CDR3 contains 13 residues. Trimming shortened V by 2 bases and J by 4 bases, and 11 bases separated the two germline ends. Germline V gene lookup returns CDR1 GTSNPN and CDR2 SVGIG (reference sequence). CDR3 sequence reads: CAWSRGVSYGYTF. The DNA of the CDR3 is TGTGCCTGGAGTCGGGGGGTCTCCTATGGCTACACCTTC.

The rearrangement uses TRBV11-3 and TRBJ1-1, with 10 bases matching TRBD1. The V gene's germline CDR1 is SGHNT and CDR2 YENEEA. This CDR3 is built from 16 residues. Losses at the gene ends were 5 bases for V and 6 bases for J; bases not matched to a gene: 12. The CDR3 sequence is CASSKGLGTGAAEAFF. The CDR3 DNA reads as TGTGCCAGCAGCAAGGGACTTGGGACAGGGGCCGCTGAAGCTTTCTTT.

This chain links TRBV7-9 with TRBJ1-2; a weak D match, TRBD1 (5 bases). Trimming removed 5 bases from V and 8 bases from J, with 24 bases in between. The germline V gene has CDR1 SEHNR and CDR2 FQNEAQ (reference sequence). CDR3 length: 16 residues. CDR3 in DNA: TGTGCCAGCAGCCCTGTTGGCAGGGCAGGTACGGAGGGCTACACCTTC. Its translation: CASSPVGRAGTEGYTF.

The chain links TRBV29-1 to TRBJ1-4; D unresolved. CDR3 length equals 12 residues. Germline CDR1 and CDR2: SQVTM and ANQGSEA. Trimming took off 5 bases at V and 8 bases at J, with 12 bases between the two ends. Written as DNA, the CDR3 is TGCAGCGTTCGTGGGGAGGAGGAAAAACTGTTTTTT. Residues: CSVRGEEEKLFF.

The chain recombines TRBV9 with TRBJ1-1, with D hard to call. Trimming stripped 0 bases from V and 1 base from J, with 4 bases between. There are 13 residues in the CDR3. The V gene's germline CDR1 is SGDLS and CDR2 YYNGEE. The CDR3 reads CASSVDRNTEAFF. CDR3 DNA: TGTGCCAGCAGCGTAGACAGGAACACTGAAGCTTTCTTT.

V is TRBV7-9 and J is TRBJ2-2, with 9 nucleotides matching TRBD1. Germline lookup yields CDR1 SEHNR and CDR2 FQNEAQ (reference sequence). V trimming: 1 base; J trimming: 5 bases; junction bases outside the gene matches: 11. The CDR3 is made up of 18 amino acids. The CDR3 loop is CASSLEGPPGQGTGELFF. CDR3 DNA: TGTGCCAGCAGCTTAGAAGGACCTCCGGGACAGGGAACCGGGGAGCTGTTTTTT. The full variable domain, completed using reference TRBV7-9 and TRBJ2-2, is DTGVSQNPRHKITKRGQNVTFRCDPISEHNRLYWYRQTLGQGPEFLTYFQNEAQLEKSRLLSDRFSAERPKGSFSTLEIQRTEQGDSAMYLCASSLEGPPGQGTGELFFGEGSRLTVL.

V and J are TRBV30 and TRBJ1-1; D is uncertain. V was cut by 0 bases and J by 3 bases, with 11 bases left in between. The CDR3 totals 14 residues. Germline-derived CDR1 and CDR2 are GTSNPN and SVGIG (reference sequence). Here the CDR3 reads CAWSVDLRDTEAFF. The DNA of the CDR3 is TGTGCCTGGAGTGTCGATCTACGGGACACTGAAGCTTTCTTT. The full variable domain, its missing parts supplied by reference TRBV30 and TRBJ1-1, is SQTIHQWPATLVQPVGSPLSLECTVEGTSNPNLYWYRQAAGRGLQLLFYSVGIGQISSEVPQNLSASRPQDRQFILSSKKLLLSDSGFYLCAWSVDLRDTEAFFGQGTRLTVV.